The clone carrying this TCR beta chain was recorded a few times. The antigen is undetermined. The data belong to a study of human T cells and chemical hapten exposure. On the study more broadly: Largely, small differences in pooled library volume made per-sample TCR yields vary. Study-wide results and caveats: With patch test score, the counts of PT1 expanded TCRs showed a positive correlation. Having alopecia, the donors may differ immunologically from healthy people.

TCRdb passed the RACE reads through MiXCR, listing each CDR3 protein once. The sample consists of some 36,000 distinct CDR3 sequences, over 7.5% of them appearing once. The V gene's germline CDR1 is ENHRY and CDR2 SYGVKD. The V end lost 6 bases, the J end lost 5 bases, and 13 bases lay between the germline ends. The CDR3 totals 13 residues. Time point of the sample: patch test 3, about 24 weeks after DPC sensitization. As to treatment: therapeutic diphenylcyclopropenone sensitization with weekly scalp DPC. From whole blood left unfractionated, total RNA was extracted. The TCR comes from a man in his fifties or sixties with alopecia areata. Some clones in this sample may be carry-over from other donors' samples. The sequences come from whole blood, collected in connection with sensitization to the hapten diphenylcyclopropenone (DPC). V and J are TRBV10-3 and TRBJ1-1; D perhaps matches TRBD1 (5 bases). This CDR3 reads CAISQHRGTEAFF. The CDR3 DNA follows: TGTGCCATCAGCCAGCATAGGGGAACTGAAGCTTTCTTT.